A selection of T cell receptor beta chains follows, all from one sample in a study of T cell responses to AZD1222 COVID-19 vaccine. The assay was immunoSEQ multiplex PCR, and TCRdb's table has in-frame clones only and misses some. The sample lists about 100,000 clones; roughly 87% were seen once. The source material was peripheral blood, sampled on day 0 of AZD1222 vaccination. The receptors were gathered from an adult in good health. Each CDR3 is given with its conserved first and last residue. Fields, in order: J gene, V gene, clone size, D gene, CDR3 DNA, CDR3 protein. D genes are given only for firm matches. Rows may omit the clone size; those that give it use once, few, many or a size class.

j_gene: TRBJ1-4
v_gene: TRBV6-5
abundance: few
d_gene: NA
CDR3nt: TGTGCCAGCAACGGGGGGGCGATAAATGAAAAACTGTTTTTT
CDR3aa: CASNGGAINEKLFF

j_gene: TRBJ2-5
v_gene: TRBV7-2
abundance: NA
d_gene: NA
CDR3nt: TGTGCCAGCAGTTTCTTACAAGAGACCCAGTACTTC
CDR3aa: CASSFLQETQYF

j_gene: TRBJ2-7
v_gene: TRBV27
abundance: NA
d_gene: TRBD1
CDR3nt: TGTGCCAGCAGTTTAGGGGCAGGGGGCCTCTACGAGCAGTACTTC
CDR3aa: CASSLGAGGLYEQYF

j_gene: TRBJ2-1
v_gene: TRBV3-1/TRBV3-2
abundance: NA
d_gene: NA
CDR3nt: TGTGCCAGCAGCCTCCGATACAATGAGCAGTTCTTC
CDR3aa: CASSLRYNEQFF

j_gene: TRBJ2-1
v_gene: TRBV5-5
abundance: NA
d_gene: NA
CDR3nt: TGTGCCAGCAGCTACAGTGCAGGGGACAATGAGCAGTTCTTC
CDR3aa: CASSYSAGDNEQFF

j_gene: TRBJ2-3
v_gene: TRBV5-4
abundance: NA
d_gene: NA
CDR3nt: TGTGCCAGCAGCTTGAGGGGGGGAGATACGCAGTATTTT
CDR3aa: CASSLRGGDTQYF

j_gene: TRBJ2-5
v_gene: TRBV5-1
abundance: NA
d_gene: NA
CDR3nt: TGCGCCAGCAGCTTGGCGGCGGCGGAGACCCAGTACTTC
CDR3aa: CASSLAAAETQYF

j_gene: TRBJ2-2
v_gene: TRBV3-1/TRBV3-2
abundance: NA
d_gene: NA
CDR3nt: TGTGCCAGCAGCGAGAGGGCTCCCACAGCTGGGGAGCTGTTTTTT
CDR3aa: CASSERAPTAGELFF

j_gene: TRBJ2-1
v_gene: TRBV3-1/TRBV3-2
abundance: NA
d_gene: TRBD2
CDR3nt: TGTGCCAGCAGCCTCCTGACTAGCGACGCTTACAATGAGCAGTTCTTC
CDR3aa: CASSLLTSDAYNEQFF

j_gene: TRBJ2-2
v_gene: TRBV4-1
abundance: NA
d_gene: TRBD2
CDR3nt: TGCGCCAGCAGCCCTCCTAGCGGGCCTAATACGGGGGAGCTGTTTTTT
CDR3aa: CASSPPSGPNTGELFF

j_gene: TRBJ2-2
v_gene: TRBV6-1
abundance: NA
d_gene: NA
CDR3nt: TGTGCCAGCAGTGAGGAGGACACGAACACCGGGGAGCTGTTTTTT
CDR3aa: CASSEEDTNTGELFF

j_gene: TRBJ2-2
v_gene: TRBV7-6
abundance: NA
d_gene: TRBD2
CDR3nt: TGTGCCAGCAGCTTAGGCGGCAAGGTGACTAGCGGGAGACGTCGCACCGGGGAGCTGTTTTTT
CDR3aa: CASSLGGKVTSGRRRTGELFF

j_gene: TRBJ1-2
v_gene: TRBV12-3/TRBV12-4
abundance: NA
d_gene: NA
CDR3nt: TGTGCCAGCACTCGTGGATATGGCTACACCTTC
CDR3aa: CASTRGYGYTF

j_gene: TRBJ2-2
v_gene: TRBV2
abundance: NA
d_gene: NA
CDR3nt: TGTGCCTCTTCGGGACTCCCCACCGGGGAGCTGTTTTTT
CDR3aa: CASSGLPTGELFF

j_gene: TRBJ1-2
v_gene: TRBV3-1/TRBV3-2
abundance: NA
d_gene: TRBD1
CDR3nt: TGTGCCAGCAGCCAAGATCTGAAACAATCCAGCAGGGGGCCCGAGACTAACTATGGCTACACCTTC
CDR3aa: CASSQDLKQSSRGPETNYGYTF

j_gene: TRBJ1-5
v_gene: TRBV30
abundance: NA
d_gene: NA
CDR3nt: TGTGCCTGGAGCCCCGGTGGGGGTAATCAGCCCCAGCATTTT
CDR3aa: CAWSPGGGNQPQHF

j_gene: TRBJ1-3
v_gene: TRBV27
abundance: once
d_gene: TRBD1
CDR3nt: TGTGCCAGCAGTTCCTGGGACAGCAGAAACACCATATATTTT
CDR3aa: CASSSWDSRNTIYF

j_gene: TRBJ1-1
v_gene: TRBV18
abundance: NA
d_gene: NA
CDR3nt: TGTGCCAGCTCACACGGGACATCGAACACTGAAGCTTTCTTT
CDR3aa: CASSHGTSNTEAFF

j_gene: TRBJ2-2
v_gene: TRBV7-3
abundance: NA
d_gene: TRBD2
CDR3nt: TGTGCCAGCAGCCGAGGACTAGCCCCCGGGGAGCTGTTTTTT
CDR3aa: CASSRGLAPGELFF

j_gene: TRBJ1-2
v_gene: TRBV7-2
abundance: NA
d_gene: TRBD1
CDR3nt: TGTGCCAGCAGCTTAGGGGACAGGGGGCGATCTCTCGGCTACACCTTC
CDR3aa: CASSLGDRGRSLGYTF

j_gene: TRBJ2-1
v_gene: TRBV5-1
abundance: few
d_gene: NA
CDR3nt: TGCGCCAGCTCGCGGGGCGGGATTTACAATGAGCAGTTCTTC
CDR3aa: CASSRGGIYNEQFF

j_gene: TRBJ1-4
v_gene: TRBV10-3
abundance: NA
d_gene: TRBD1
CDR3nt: TGTGCCATCAGCAGCAGGGGGTCTAATGAAAAACTGTTTTTT
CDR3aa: CAISSRGSNEKLFF

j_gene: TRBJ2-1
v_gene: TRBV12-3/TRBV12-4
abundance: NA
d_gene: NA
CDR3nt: TGTGCCAGCAGTCTTATGCATGAGCAGTTCTTC
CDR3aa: CASSLMHEQFF

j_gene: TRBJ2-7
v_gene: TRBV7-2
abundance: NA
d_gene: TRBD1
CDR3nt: TGTGCCAGCAGCTTAGCTTCCGGGACAGGGATCTACGAGCAGTACTTC
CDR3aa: CASSLASGTGIYEQYF

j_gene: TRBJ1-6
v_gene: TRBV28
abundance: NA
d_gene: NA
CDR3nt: TGTGCCAGCAGTTTACAAGGTTGGAGTAATTCACCCCTCCACTTT
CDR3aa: CASSLQGWSNSPLHF

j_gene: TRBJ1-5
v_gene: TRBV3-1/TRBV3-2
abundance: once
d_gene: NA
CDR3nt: TGTGCCAGCAGCCAATTTGGGTCCAATCAGCCCCAGCATTTT
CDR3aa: CASSQFGSNQPQHF

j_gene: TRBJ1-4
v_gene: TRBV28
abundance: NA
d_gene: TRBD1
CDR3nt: TGTGCCAGCAGTTTCCCAAGGGTTAACAGGGGAAGTGAAAAACTGTTTTTT
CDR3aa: CASSFPRVNRGSEKLFF

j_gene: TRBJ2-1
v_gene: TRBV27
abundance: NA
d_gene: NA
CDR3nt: TGTGCCAGCAGTTACTCCTTAAAGGGTGAGCAGTTCTTC
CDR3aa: CASSYSLKGEQFF

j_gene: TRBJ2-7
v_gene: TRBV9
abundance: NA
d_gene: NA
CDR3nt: TGTGCCAGCAGCGGTGATAGCGGTACCTTTTCCGAGCAGTACTTC
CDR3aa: CASSGDSGTFSEQYF

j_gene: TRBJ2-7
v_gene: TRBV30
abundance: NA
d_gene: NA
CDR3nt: TGTGCCTGGACGACAGGACCCTACGAGCAGTACTTC
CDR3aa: CAWTTGPYEQYF

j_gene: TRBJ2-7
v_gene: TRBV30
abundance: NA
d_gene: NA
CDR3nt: TGTGCCTGGTCTTATGTCGGGGGCGAGCAGTACTTC
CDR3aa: CAWSYVGGEQYF

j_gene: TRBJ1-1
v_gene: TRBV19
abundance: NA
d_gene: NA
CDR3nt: TGTGCCAGTAGTATATGGGGCACCCATGTAAGTGAAGCTTTCTTT
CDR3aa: CASSIWGTHVSEAFF

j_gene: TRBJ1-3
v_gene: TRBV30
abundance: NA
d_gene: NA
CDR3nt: TGTGCCTGGAGTCCAGCGGGGGTGGAGAGCTCTGGAAACACCATATATTTT
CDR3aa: CAWSPAGVESSGNTIYF

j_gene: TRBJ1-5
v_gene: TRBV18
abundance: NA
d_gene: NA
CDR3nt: TGTGCCAGCTCACCAACTGGGGTTCTCGATCAGCCCCAGCATTTT
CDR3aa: CASSPTGVLDQPQHF

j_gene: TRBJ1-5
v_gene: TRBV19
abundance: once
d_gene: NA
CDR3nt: TGTGCCAGTAGAGTAACTACCTTTGGGAGCAATCAGCCCCAGCATTTT
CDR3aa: CASRVTTFGSNQPQHF

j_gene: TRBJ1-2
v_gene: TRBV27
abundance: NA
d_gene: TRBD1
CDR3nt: TGTGCCAGCAGTTTCTCGGACAGGGATTACTATGGCTACACCTTC
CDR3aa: CASSFSDRDYYGYTF

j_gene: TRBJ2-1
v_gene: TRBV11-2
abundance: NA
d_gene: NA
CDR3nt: TGTGCCAGCAGCTTAGGGGGACCCCTAAGCTCCTACAATGAGCAGTTCTTC
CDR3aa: CASSLGGPLSSYNEQFF